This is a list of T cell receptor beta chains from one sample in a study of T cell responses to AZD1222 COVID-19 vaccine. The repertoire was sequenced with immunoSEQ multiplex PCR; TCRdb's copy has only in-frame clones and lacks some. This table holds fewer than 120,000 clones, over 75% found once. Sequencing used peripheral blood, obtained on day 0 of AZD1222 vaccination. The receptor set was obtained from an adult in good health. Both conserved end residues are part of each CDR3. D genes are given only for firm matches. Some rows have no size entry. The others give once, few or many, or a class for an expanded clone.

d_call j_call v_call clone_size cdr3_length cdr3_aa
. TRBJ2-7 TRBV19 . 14 CASRDNPSSYEQYF
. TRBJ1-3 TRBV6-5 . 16 CASSYNQLSSGNTIYF
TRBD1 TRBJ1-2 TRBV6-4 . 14 CASIGQGRDYGYTF
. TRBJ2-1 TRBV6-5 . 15 CASRQPGQEYNEQFF
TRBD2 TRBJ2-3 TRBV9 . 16 CASSVAGGGGEDTQYF
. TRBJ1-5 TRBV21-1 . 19 CASSKKGRTGCHSNQPQHF
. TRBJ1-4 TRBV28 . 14 CASCAAGGNEKLFF
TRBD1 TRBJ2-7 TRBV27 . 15 CASSLSTGGKGEQYF
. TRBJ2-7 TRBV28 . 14 CASIGEGRGYEQYF
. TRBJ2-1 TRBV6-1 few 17 CASSVGGGLSRGDEQFF
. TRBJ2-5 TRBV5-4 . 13 CASSFTSRETQYF
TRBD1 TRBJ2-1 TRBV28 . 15 CASSSGTGALGEQFF
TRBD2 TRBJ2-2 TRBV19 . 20 CASTPAPMTSREGATGELFF